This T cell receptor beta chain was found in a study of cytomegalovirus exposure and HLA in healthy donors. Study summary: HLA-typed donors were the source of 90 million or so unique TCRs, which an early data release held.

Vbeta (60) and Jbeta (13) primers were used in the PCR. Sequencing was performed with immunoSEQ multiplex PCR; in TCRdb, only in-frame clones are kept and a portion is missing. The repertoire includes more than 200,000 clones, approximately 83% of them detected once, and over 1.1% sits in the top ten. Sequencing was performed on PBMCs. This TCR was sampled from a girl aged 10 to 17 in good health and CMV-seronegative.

The CDR3 sequence is CASSIRTSLAGRTDTQYF. The CDR3 coding sequence is TGTGCCAGTAGTATCCGGACCTCCCTAGCGGGGCGCACAGATACGCAGTATTTT. V and J are TRBV19 and TRBJ2-3; 9 bases align to TRBD2. In germline, CDR1 is LNHDA, CDR2 SQIVND (reference sequence). The CDR3 has 18 amino acids. Trimming at V came to 3 bases and at J to 1 base, leaving 11 bases not matched to a gene.